This entry concerns a single TCR beta chain. The CDR3 is made up of 16 amino acids. Trimming took 3 bases from V and 4 from J; bases not matched to a gene: 7. Germline-derived CDR1 and CDR2 are KGHSH and LQKENI. Here immunoSEQ multiplex PCR was the method, and the copy in TCRdb shows in-frame clones only, minus some. The profile shows approximately 26,000 clones, more than 75% of them singletons. Time point noted: before natalizumab initiation. This entry comes from a study of multiple sclerosis patients with progressive multifocal leukoencephalopathy. Sequencing was performed on PBMCs. The source of this sequence is a human donor with multiple sclerosis. V usage is TRBV18 and J usage is TRBJ2-3, with 10 bases matching TRBD2. Written as DNA, the CDR3 is TGTGCCAGCTCACCCCCTAGCGGGGGTTTTGCAGATACGCAGTATTTT. Its translation is CASSPPSGGFADTQYF.